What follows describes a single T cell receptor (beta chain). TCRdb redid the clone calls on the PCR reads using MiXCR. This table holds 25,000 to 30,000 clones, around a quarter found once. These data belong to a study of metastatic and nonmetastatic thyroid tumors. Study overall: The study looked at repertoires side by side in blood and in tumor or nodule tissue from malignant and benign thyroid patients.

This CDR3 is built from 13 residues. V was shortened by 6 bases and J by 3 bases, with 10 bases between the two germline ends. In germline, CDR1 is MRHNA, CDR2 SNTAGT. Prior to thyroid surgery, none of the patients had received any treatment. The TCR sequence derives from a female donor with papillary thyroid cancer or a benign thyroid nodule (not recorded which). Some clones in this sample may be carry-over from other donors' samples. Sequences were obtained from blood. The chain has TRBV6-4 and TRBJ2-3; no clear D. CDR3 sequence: CASRPRRTDTQYF. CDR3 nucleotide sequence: TGTGCCAGCAGACCACGACGGACAGATACGCAGTATTTT.